The rows below give T cell receptor beta chains drawn from one sample of a study of regulatory T cells in long-lasting Graves disease. TCRdb redid the calling of the multiplex PCR reads with MiXCR, one entry per CDR3 protein. The sample lists 510,000 or so distinct CDR3 sequences, 12% occurring once. This same sample was also taken into another study, of T cells in Graves' hyperthyroidism and ophthalmopathy.

Specimen: peripheral blood mononuclear cells (PBMCs), collected at new diagnosis, from a patient treated with antithyroid drugs. The receptors come from a woman between 25 and 40 years old with Graves disease. Both conserved end residues are part of each CDR3. The D gene is left open where the match is weak. A row's size may be missing; if present it is once, few, many or a size class.

j_call clone_size d_call v_call cdr3_aa cdr3_nt
TRBJ1-1 . . TRBV7-8 CASSSRQLGSSSEAFF TGTGCCAGCAGCTCTCGACAGTTGGGGAGTAGCTCTGAAGCTTTCTTT
TRBJ2-5 . . TRBV7-8 CASSEVRVVRQETQYF TGTGCCAGCAGCGAAGTGCGGGTTGTGCGACAAGAGACCCAGTACTTC
TRBJ1-3 many . TRBV4-1 CASSQADGPSGNTIYF TGCGCCAGCAGCCAAGCTGATGGACCCTCTGGAAACACCATATATTTT
TRBJ2-5 . . TRBV2 CASSEGGRQTQYF TGTGCCAGCAGTGAGGGGGGCCGCCAGACCCAGTACTTC
TRBJ2-1 few . TRBV6-1 CATNQGRLYNEQFF TGTGCCACCAACCAAGGCCGCTTATACAATGAGCAGTTCTTC
TRBJ1-6 . TRBD1 TRBV18 CASSPLISTGGDSPLHF TGTGCCAGCTCACCCTTAATCTCGACAGGGGGCGACTCACCCCTCCACTTT
TRBJ2-5 . . TRBV6-1 CASRAAQTGFGETQYF TGTGCCAGCAGAGCAGCCCAAACAGGGTTCGGGGAGACCCAGTACTTC
TRBJ2-1 . TRBD2 TRBV5-4 CASSHGTSGHNEQFF TGTGCCAGCAGCCACGGGACTAGCGGCCACAATGAGCAGTTCTTC
TRBJ2-1 many TRBD1 TRBV6-2/TRBV6-3 CASSFSDRGLRNEQFF TGTGCCAGCAGTTTCTCGGACAGGGGTTTGAGGAATGAGCAGTTCTTC
TRBJ1-1 few . TRBV7-9 CASSLEMLNTEAFF TGTGCCAGCAGCTTAGAAATGTTGAACACTGAAGCTTTCTTT
TRBJ2-7 . . TRBV3-1 CASSRSDVGYEQYF TGTGCCAGCAGCCGATCGGACGTTGGCTACGAGCAGTACTTC
TRBJ2-5 . . TRBV28 CASSFGRGLAWETQYF TGTGCCAGCAGTTTTGGGAGAGGACTGGCTTGGGAGACCCAGTACTTC
TRBJ2-7 many TRBD2 TRBV2 CASSEFAGGEQYF TGTGCCAGCAGTGAATTTGCGGGAGGTGAGCAGTACTTC
TRBJ1-2 few TRBD1 TRBV28 CASGQGAKGYTF TGTGCCAGCGGCCAGGGGGCGAAAGGCTACACCTTC
TRBJ2-1 many TRBD2 TRBV19 CASSPETSGLQFF TGTGCCAGTAGTCCGGAGACTAGCGGGCTACAGTTCTTC
TRBJ2-2 many . TRBV6-1 CASTSGGRDTGELFF TGTGCCAGCACCTCGGGGGGCCGTGACACCGGGGAGCTGTTTTTT
TRBJ2-1 many . TRBV6-1 CASSAKEPTGNNEQFF TGTGCCAGCAGTGCAAAAGAACCCACAGGGAACAATGAGCAGTTCTTC
TRBJ1-5 few . TRBV20-1 CSASEQWHQPQHF TGCAGTGCTAGTGAGCAGTGGCATCAGCCCCAGCATTTT
TRBJ2-1 few TRBD2 TRBV7-3 CASSSHGLAGVEQFF TGTGCCAGCAGCTCGCACGGACTAGCGGGAGTTGAGCAGTTCTTC
TRBJ2-7 many . TRBV29-1 CSALDDHSYEQYF TGCAGCGCTCTTGATGACCACTCCTACGAGCAGTACTTC